This T cell receptor beta chain emerged from a study of beta chain features in type 1 diabetes (dated by TCRdb to the late 2010s). Context from the whole study: Patients and healthy donors did not differ in mean age, gender distribution, total cell number or subset yield. Regulatory and stem cell-like memory subsets were obtained from only 8 patients and about eight healthy donors, while naive and central memory subsets were obtained from all 30 or so donors. The study compared the TCRB repertoires of sorted circulating CD4+ T cell subsets in recently diagnosed type 1 diabetes patients with those in matched healthy donors. A total of around 110,000,000 sorted cells were examined across all samples, and RNA yield correlated strongly with the number of cells per subset.

What the authors observed across the whole study: Patients with type 1 diabetes made fewer insertions and deleted more nucleotides at VDJ recombination sites, implying thymic rearrangement abnormalities. Shorter templates might be favored by PCR, yet because patient and control samples were amplified and corrected together, any such skew would affect both groups equally. A moderate but significant shortening of TCRB CDR3 length was observed in type 1 diabetes patients in all four CD4+ subsets. Because cDNA was sequenced instead of genomic DNA, highly expressing activated cells could be over-represented, though the groups showed no difference in activation or CD3 levels. Naive, central memory and regulatory TCRB repertoires appeared more similar among patients than among healthy donors. Only small numbers of individuals were included in the HLA sub-analyses, which left unresolved whether HLA type had any influence on TCRB rearrangement.

This clone was seen a few times. Its antigen specificity is not known. Base quality data are lacking; no much larger clone is found one base away. All of the isolated RNA was reverse transcribed with the High Capacity cDNA Reverse Transcription Kit, so expressed TCRB transcripts were sequenced. Deep immunoSEQ sequencing was applied to naive, central memory and regulatory T cell samples, giving an average of about 3.8 million total reads per sample. After sorted cells were lysed in RLT buffer, RNA was extracted with DNase-treated RNeasy Micro or Mini kits, with the choice depending on cell number. To prevent cross-contamination, each cell subset was processed individually, whereas patient and healthy donor samples were processed jointly. The immunoSEQ multiplex PCR was used to amplify TCRB sequences from cDNA, generating 87-bp fragments that spanned the CDR3 region. Amplicons were sequenced on the Illumina HiSeq platform. The authors' pipeline ran thus. Synthetic template baselines were used to correct PCR bias computationally, reads within Hamming distance 2 were collapsed, and singletons that could not be merged were discarded. Reads were aligned against IMGT to assign V, D and J genes, CDR3 length and insertions or deletions at six rearrangement sites. Within each subset, clonotype counts were normalized to sorted cell number, and only after that were true diversity and Gini coefficients computed with the tcR R package. Repertoire sharing was quantified using the overlap coefficient calculated on TCRB nucleotide sequences. As a proxy for the pre-selection repertoire, out-of-frame TCRB sequences from naive cells were analyzed. Drawn from immuneACCESS, this table holds only the in-frame rearrangements with V and J called that TCRdb kept. Clones are partly lost; checked studies trace under half to an unresolved V gene and leave the rest unexplained. V, J and clone size were drawn from that table, and D and trimming were deduced from the DNA. Within this sample are under 900,000 clones, with roughly 16% of them counted one time only. The ten largest clones add up to 0.02% to 0.025% of the sample.

Each donor gave one peripheral blood draw, around 0.12 L on average, collected into heparinised tubes. Naive, central memory, regulatory and stem cell-like memory CD4+ T cells were sorted on a BD FACSAria II using a panel including CD45RO, CCR7, CD25, CD127, CD95 and CD27. Purity was above 98% for every sorted population. PBMCs were separated immediately by Lymphoprep density gradient centrifugation and were stained directly, without being cultured. Samples were stained and sorted in pairs, with one healthy donor and one patient per experiment, so that batch effects were minimized. CDR1 and CDR2 were assigned from the germline V gene (reference sequence) as LNHDA and SQIVND. Spanning cysteine to phenylalanine, the CDR3 consists of 14 amino acids. CDR3 DNA is the only sequence kept; it has 42 bases, read in frame from the first base. Relative to germline, V is 5 bases shorter and J is 8 bases shorter, with 16 bases between their ends.

The TCR sequence derives from a woman aged 18 to 35 in good health. The sequenced sample consisted of naive CD4+ T cells from blood. Interpreted using the paper, the cell subset or site label stands for: true naive CD4+ T cells. The chain couples TRBV19 to TRBJ2-1; confidence is insufficient to name the D gene. The CDR3 is CASSHLRFMDEQFF. The DNA sequence is TGTGCCAGTAGTCACTTAAGATTTATGGATGAGCAGTTCTTC.